This T cell receptor beta chain was profiled in a study of cytomegalovirus exposure and HLA in healthy donors. Across the study: The roughly 130 validation repertoires used the same platform as the approximately 670 first-cohort repertoires (as reported by a later analysis).

Broader study findings: A later analysis found first-cohort TCR clusters tended to co-occur in the approximately 120 validation repertoires. Cytomegalovirus-associated TCR beta chains were listed, numbering roughly 150.

Libraries were prepared by immunoSEQ multiplex PCR; TCRdb keeps only in-frame clonotypes and omits some of them. The data contain over 200,000 clones, 80% to 90% of them singletons. As to this clone: The antigen is not known.

Trimming took 6 bases from V and 1 from J, leaving 13 bases between them. CDR3 length: 15 amino acids. CDR1 is LNHDA, CDR2 SQIVND, per germline (reference sequence). This receptor was taken from a young woman in good health and CMV-seropositive. The rearrangement links TRBV19 to TRBJ1-5; D might be TRBD1 (6 bases). Specimen: PBMCs. CDR3 residues: CASRPPGASNQPQHF. The CDR3 region has the DNA TGTGCCAGTAGGCCACCAGGGGCGAGCAATCAGCCCCAGCATTTT.